The rows below give T cell receptor beta chains drawn from one sample of a study of regulatory T cells in long-lasting Graves disease. TCRdb itself ran the multiplex PCR reads through MiXCR, one entry per CDR3 protein. The sample lists roughly 490,000 distinct CDR3 sequences, about 20% occurring once. The sample here was peripheral blood mononuclear cells (PBMCs), taken when the disease was refractory, from a patient treated with antithyroid drugs. All receptors come from a female donor with Graves disease. CDR3s include the opening cysteine and the closing phenylalanine or tryptophan. Fields, in order: D gene, clone size, J gene, V gene, CDR3 length, CDR3 DNA, CDR3 protein. The D gene is left open where the match is weak. Clone size is given for some rows only: seen once, a few or many times, or a class if the clone is expanded.

TRBD1 many TRBJ1-2 TRBV24-1 14 TGTGCCACCAGTGGGACAGGGAAATTCGACGGCTACACCTTC CATSGTGKFDGYTF
NA few TRBJ1-1 TRBV20-1 13 TGCAGTGTTCAGGGAGAAGGGAACACTGAAGCTTTCTTT CSVQGEGNTEAFF
TRBD1 many TRBJ1-5 TRBV7-2 14 TGTGCCAGCAGCTTAGTTGCAGGGGGAGCACCCCAGCATTTT CASSLVAGGAPQHF
TRBD2 NA TRBJ2-3 TRBV7-3 19 TGTGCCAGCAGCTTAAGCCCTAGGACTAGCGGGGATAGCACAGATACGCAGTATTTT CASSLSPRTSGDSTDTQYF
NA NA TRBJ1-1 TRBV7-9 15 TGTGCCAGCAGCTTTATCGAGGGCACGAACACTGAAGCTTTCTTT CASSFIEGTNTEAFF
TRBD2 many TRBJ2-4 TRBV28 15 TGTGCCAGCACCGCACTAGCGGTAGCCAAAAACATTCAGTACTTC CASTALAVAKNIQYF
NA many TRBJ1-2 TRBV2 11 TGTGCCAGCAGTTCCCGGGCCCTCGCCTCATTC CASSSRALASF
NA many TRBJ2-7 TRBV2 16 TGTGCCAGCAGTGAAAGTCCTACGAAGAGCTCCTACGAGCAGTACTTC CASSESPTKSSYEQYF
TRBD1 many TRBJ2-5 TRBV5-6 14 TGTGCCAGCAGCTATGGGACAGGGGTTGAGACCCAGTACTTC CASSYGTGVETQYF
NA NA TRBJ1-2 TRBV25-1 13 TGTGCCAGCAGTGAAGGGGGCTGGGATGGCTACACCTTC CASSEGGWDGYTF
NA many TRBJ1-1 TRBV28 16 TGTGCCAGCAGTTTCGGGGACGATCTAAGAAACACTGAAGCTTTCTTT CASSFGDDLRNTEAFF
TRBD1 few TRBJ1-2 TRBV11-2 16 TGTGCCAGCAGCTCGTTCAAACGGGACAGATCTTATGGCTACACCTTC CASSSFKRDRSYGYTF
NA few TRBJ1-4 TRBV5-5 15 TGTGCCAGCAACTGGGGAAGTGGACTAGAAGAAAAACTGTTTTTT CASNWGSGLEEKLFF
TRBD2 NA TRBJ2-1 TRBV28 15 TGTGCCAGCAGATCGACTAGCGGGAGTAGTGTCGAGCAGTTCTTC CASRSTSGSSVEQFF
TRBD1 NA TRBJ2-7 TRBV2 16 TGTGCCAGCAGGAAGACAGGGTTAGGGTGGACCTACGAGCAGTACTTC CASRKTGLGWTYEQYF
TRBD2 few TRBJ2-7 TRBV20-1 16 TGCAGTGCTTCTACGATGGCTAGCGGGACTACCTACGAGCAGTACTTC CSASTMASGTTYEQYF
NA NA TRBJ2-7 TRBV19 13 TGTGCCAGTGGTAAACAGGGAGCCTACGAGCAGTGCTTC CASGKQGAYEQCF
NA few TRBJ2-7 TRBV18 14 TGTGCCAGCTCACGTAGACTCCAAACCTACGAGCAGTACTTC CASSRRLQTYEQYF
TRBD2 NA TRBJ2-7 TRBV9 15 TGTGCCAGCAGCCCCGCGGGTCGGGGGGGCCTGGAGCAGTACTTC CASSPAGRGGLEQYF
TRBD2 NA TRBJ2-4 TRBV6-1 13 TGTGCCAGCATGGGGGAGGGCAAAAACATTCAGTACTTC CASMGEGKNIQYF
NA NA TRBJ1-1 TRBV10-3 14 TGTGCCATCAGTGAACTGCAGCTACACTTTGAAGCTTTCTTT CAISELQLHFEAFF
NA many TRBJ1-5 TRBV24-1 15 TGTGCCACCAGCGCGGACAGTATAAGCAATCAGCCCCAGCATTTT CATSADSISNQPQHF
NA NA TRBJ1-5 TRBV16 13 TGTGCCAGCAGCCAGACTACAGACCAGCCCCAGCATTTT CASSQTTDQPQHF
NA many TRBJ2-2 TRBV12-3/TRBV12-4 16 TGTGCCAGCAGCCGCCGGGCCGCGGAGGGAACCGGGGAGCTGTTTTTT CASSRRAAEGTGELFF
NA many TRBJ1-2 TRBV2 14 TGTGCCAGCAGGCCAGGTCGGGCTAACTATGGCTACACCTTC CASRPGRANYGYTF
TRBD1 few TRBJ2-6 TRBV28 17 TGTGCCAGCAGCCAGACAGGGGGCCTCAGCGGGGCCAACGTCCTGACTTTC CASSQTGGLSGANVLTF